This TCR beta chain was observed in a study of cytomegalovirus exposure and HLA in healthy donors. To note about this clone: Antigen specificity is unknown.

J was trimmed by 1 base and V by 6 bases; bases with no gene match: 8. Germline CDR1 LNHDA, CDR2 SQIVND (reference sequence). The CDR3 contains 15 residues. PCR was performed using 60 Vbeta and 13 Jbeta primers. The data were produced by immunoSEQ multiplex PCR, yet TCRdb's version contains in-frame clones alone and is incomplete. The profile covers about 93,000 clones, with around 81% appearing a single time and around 0.63% taken by the ten largest. Healthy bone marrow donors made up the donors. Study observations and caveats: Later analysis demonstrated an association between a missense DCLRE1C variant and TCR beta V- and J-gene trimming. Some TCR beta chains (more than 150 of them) were listed as cytomegalovirus-associated.

The V call is TRBV19, the J call TRBJ2-5; 7 nucleotides align to TRBD1. The specimen was PBMCs. The TCR sequence derives from a man aged 30 to 45 in good health and CMV-seronegative. CDR3 region: CASSLRRDSQETQYF. The CDR3 DNA reads TGTGCCAGTAGCCTCCGCCGGGACAGCCAAGAGACCCAGTACTTC.